Below are 32 T cell receptor beta chains sequenced from a single sample in a study of blood T cell repertoires in COVID-19. Generated by immunoSEQ multiplex PCR, the TCRdb table keeps only in-frame clones and is missing some. The data contain roughly 400,000 clones, approximately 86% of them singletons. Sequenced input: PBMCs or T cells enriched from blood (not recorded which). These receptors all stem from a middle-aged woman with acute COVID-19.

The chain combines TRBV6-1 with TRBJ1-1, with 7 bases lining up with TRBD1. Germline V gene lookup returns CDR1 MNHNS and CDR2 SASEGT. J lost 4 bases, V lost 1 base, and 3 bases had no gene match. This CDR3 region has 14 residues. The CDR3 loop reads CASSEVGQATEAFF. CDR3 DNA sequence: TGTGCCAGCAGTGAAGTCGGACAGGCCACTGAAGCTTTCTTT.

V gene TRBV5-1 combines with J gene TRBJ2-5, with a weak D call TRBD2 (5 bases). The ends were cut back, 0 bases at V and 5 bases at J, with 8 bases in the middle. The CDR3 spans 13 residues. Germline V gives CDR1 SGHRS, CDR2 YFSETQ. CDR3 sequence: CASSLGGDETQYF. The CDR3 DNA follows: TGCGCCAGCAGCTTGGGGGGAGACGAGACCCAGTACTTC.

V is TRBV4-2 and J is TRBJ2-7; 9 bases are shared with TRBD2. Trimming removed 3 bases from V and 4 bases from J; junction bases left unmatched: 13. CDR1 is LGHNA, CDR2 YNFKEQ, per germline. This CDR3 has 17 amino acids. The CDR3 sequence: CASSQGGGAGGTYEQYF. In DNA, the CDR3 is TGTGCCAGCAGCCAGGGAGGAGGAGCGGGGGGAACTTACGAGCAGTACTTC.

In this sample, this clone turned up once. The rearrangement joins TRBV15 to TRBJ1-4, with a weak D call TRBD1 (6 bases). This CDR3 contains 16 residues. With 3 bases removed from V and 1 base from J, the gap between germline ends came to 12 bases. CDR1 LNHNV and CDR2 YYDKDF come from the germline V gene (reference sequence). Here the CDR3 DNA reads TGTGCCACCAGCAGGAAAATGGACAGAACTAATGAAAAACTGTTTTTT. Residues: CATSRKMDRTNEKLFF. The complete variable domain, with remaining parts taken from reference TRBV15 and TRBJ1-4, reads DAMVIQNPRYQVTQFGKPVTLSCSQTLNHNVMYWYQQKSSQAPKLLFHYYDKDFNNEADTPDNFQSRRPNTSFCFLDIRSPGLGDTAMYLCATSRKMDRTNEKLFFGSGTQLSVL.

V gene TRBV6-1 combines with J gene TRBJ1-5; the match to TRBD1 covers 9 bases. The germline CDR1 and CDR2 sequences are MNHNS and SASEGT. Trimming removed 4 bases from V and 2 bases from J; junction bases left unmatched: 9. The CDR3 runs to 17 residues. DNA of the CDR3: TGTGCCAGCAGTGCTACTACAGGGGGCGCGGGCAATCAGCCCCAGCATTTT. Its translation is CASSATTGGAGNQPQHF.

The gene calls are TRBV10-3 and TRBJ2-6, with 11 bases that match TRBD1. From germline, CDR1 is ENHRY and CDR2 SYGVKD. Trimming took 9 bases from V and 1 from J; bases not matched to a gene: 8. The CDR3 contains 17 residues. This CDR3 is CAIGPGQGESGANVLTF. The CDR3 DNA reads as TGTGCCATAGGACCGGGACAGGGGGAATCTGGGGCCAACGTCCTGACTTTC.

The CDR3 loop reads CASSAGQGRNTEAFF. CDR3 in DNA: TGTGCCAGCAGCGCTGGACAGGGTCGGAACACTGAAGCTTTCTTT. The chain joins TRBV9 to TRBJ1-1; 8 nucleotides match TRBD1. The CDR3 sequence is 15 residues long. Germline loops: CDR1 SGDLS, CDR2 YYNGEE. The ends lost 3 bases at V and 1 base at J; junction bases unmatched: 5.

This clone was found once. This rearrangement joins TRBV15 to TRBJ2-7, with a tentative D call TRBD1 (6 bases). CDR3 size: 16 residues. CDR1 is LNHNV and CDR2 is YYDKDF in the germline V gene (reference sequence). The V end was cut by 0 bases, the J end by 4 bases, with 16 bases between. The CDR3 here is CATSRDRNRVGYEQYF. The CDR3 coding sequence is TGTGCCACCAGCAGAGATAGAAACAGGGTGGGGTACGAGCAGTACTTC. Combining the CDR3 with reference TRBV15 and TRBJ2-7 gives the whole variable domain DAMVIQNPRYQVTQFGKPVTLSCSQTLNHNVMYWYQQKSSQAPKLLFHYYDKDFNNEADTPDNFQSRRPNTSFCFLDIRSPGLGDTAMYLCATSRDRNRVGYEQYFGPGTRLTVT.

The chain has TRBV18 and TRBJ2-3, with 7 nucleotides matching TRBD1. After removal of 5 bases from V and 0 bases from J, the junction contained 5 bases not matched to a gene. This CDR3 spans 15 amino acids. In germline, CDR1 is KGHSH, CDR2 LQKENI. The CDR3 protein is CASSVGQASTDTQYF. DNA of the CDR3: TGTGCCAGCTCAGTCGGACAGGCTAGCACAGATACGCAGTATTTT.

This clone has a single count. The V and J genes are TRBV5-6 and TRBJ1-3, with 9 bases that match TRBD1. CDR1 SGHDT and CDR2 YYEEEE come from the germline V gene. CDR3 length equals 14 residues. V shed 4 bases and J 8 bases; nucleotides not matched to a gene: 7. DNA of the CDR3: TGTGCCAGCAGCACAGGGACAGGGCTCGACACCATATATTTT. Translating gives CASSTGTGLDTIYF.

This rearrangement joins TRBV19 to TRBJ2-3, with 10 bases lining up with TRBD2. CDR1 and CDR2 from the germline V gene are LNHDA and SQIVND (reference sequence). V lost 3 bases, J lost 9 bases, and 15 bases stayed unmatched. The CDR3 extends over 17 amino acids. CDR3 sequence (DNA): TGTGCCAGTAGTATCTTCGGGACTAGCGAGGTATTTTCCACGCAGTATTTT. Its protein product is CASSIFGTSEVFSTQYF.

V usage is TRBV24-1 and J usage is TRBJ2-2; D ambiguous. The CDR3 is 14 amino acids. Trimming shortened V by 2 bases and J by 0 bases, and 3 bases separated the two germline ends. In germline, CDR1 is KGHDR, CDR2 SFDVKD. The CDR3 nucleotides read TGTGCCACCAGTGATTCTACGAACACCGGGGAGCTGTTTTTT. The encoded protein is CATSDSTNTGELFF.

J is TRBJ1-1 and V is TRBV6-5, with 7 nucleotides matching TRBD1. The junction had 6 bases not matched to a gene; V was cut back by 6 bases and J by 8 bases. This CDR3 contains 12 residues. Germline V gives CDR1 MNHEY, CDR2 SVGAGI. This chain's CDR3 is CASSEGQREAFF. The CDR3 DNA sequence: TGTGCCAGCAGCGAGGGACAGAGGGAAGCTTTCTTT.

The rearrangement uses TRBV11-2 and TRBJ1-2; D remains unclear. Trimming removed 7 bases at V and 5 bases at J, with 17 bases between. Germline lookup yields CDR1 SGHAT and CDR2 FQNNGV. This CDR3 comprises 14 residues. The CDR3 loop reads CASIPEGTGYGYTF. CDR3 DNA: TGTGCCAGCATCCCGGAGGGTACCGGTTATGGCTACACCTTC.

V usage is TRBV15 and J usage is TRBJ2-7, with unresolved D. This CDR3 spans 15 amino acids. CDR1 is LNHNV, CDR2 YYDKDF, per germline (reference sequence). Trimming left V 0 bases short and J 2 bases short, with 11 bases between. CDR3 DNA: TGTGCCACCAGCAGAGATCTTAACAGAGCCTACGAGCAGTACTTC. Protein sequence: CATSRDLNRAYEQYF.

This clone occurred a few times. The CDR3: CASSVDLRGGVDTQYF. In DNA, the CDR3 is TGTGCCAGCAGCGTAGATTTGCGGGGGGGCGTAGATACGCAGTATTTT. V is TRBV9 and J is TRBJ2-3; 9 nucleotides match TRBD2. CDR3 size: 16 residues. V trimming: 0 bases; J trimming: 5 bases; junction bases outside the gene matches: 7. Looked up from germline, CDR1 is SGDLS and CDR2 is YYNGEE. Full variable domain (rest looked up from reference TRBV9 and TRBJ2-3): DSGVTQTPKHLITATGQRVTLRCSPRSGDLSVYWYQQSLDQGLQFLIQYYNGEERAKGNILERFSAQQFPDLHSELNLSSLELGDSALYFCASSVDLRGGVDTQYFGPGTRLTVL.

The genes are TRBV5-4 and TRBJ1-2, with D uncertain. The CDR3 is made up of 13 amino acids. V gave up 0 bases and J gave up 4 bases, with 7 bases separating them. Germline V CDR1 and CDR2: SGHNT, YYREEE (reference sequence). In DNA form, the CDR3 reads TGTGCCAGCAGCTTGGCTAGGATCTATGGCTACACCTTC. It yields the protein CASSLARIYGYTF.

This rearrangement joins TRBV10-2 to TRBJ2-5; tentatively, D is TRBD2 (7 bases). The CDR3 has 13 residues. The V gene lost 4 bases and the J gene lost 4 bases, with 10 bases spanning the gap. In germline, CDR1 is WSHSY, CDR2 SAAADI. CDR3 bases: TGCGCCAGCAGTGGGGGAGGGGGAGAGACCCAGTACTTC. It specifies CASSGGGGETQYF.

CDR3: CASTLNLAGGHDTQYF. CDR3 DNA sequence: TGTGCCAGCACCCTTAATCTGGCGGGGGGGCACGATACGCAGTATTTT. The chain recombines TRBV7-6 with TRBJ2-3; 9 bases fit TRBD2. Germline lookup yields CDR1 SGHVS and CDR2 FNYEAQ. With 7 bases clipped from V and 6 bases from J, the junction kept 14 bases outside the gene matches. CDR3 length equals 16 residues.

This clone was counted once. The chain couples TRBV6-2 or TRBV6-3 to TRBJ2-1; 8 positions agree with TRBD1. The junction had 15 bases not matched to a gene; V was cut back by 5 bases and J by 0 bases. The germline V gene has CDR1 MNHEY and CDR2 SVGEGT. The CDR3 covers 19 residues. The CDR3: CASSLGQGLDGSSYNEQFF. In DNA, the CDR3 is TGTGCCAGCAGTCTTGGACAGGGTTTGGACGGGAGCTCCTACAATGAGCAGTTCTTC.

The V gene is TRBV29-1, the J gene TRBJ1-4; D is unresolved. Germline CDR1 and CDR2: SQVTM and ANQGSEA. This CDR3 contains 13 residues. The V and J ends lost 4 bases and 4 bases respectively, with 10 bases between them. This CDR3 reads CSVVGRVNEKLFF. The CDR3 nucleotides read TGCAGCGTTGTTGGGAGGGTTAATGAAAAACTGTTTTTT.

This clone was seen a few times. V usage is TRBV5-1 and J usage is TRBJ1-1; no definite D call. CDR1 and CDR2 (germline): SGHRS, YFSETQ. Trimming left V 7 bases short and J 5 bases short, with 18 bases between. The CDR3 is 14 residues long. CDR3 loop: CASCSDMGVTEAFF. CDR3 DNA: TGCGCCAGCTGTTCCGACATGGGTGTGACTGAAGCTTTCTTT.

The J gene is TRBJ2-3, the V gene TRBV19; 8 bases are shared with TRBD2. Germline values: CDR1 LNHDA, CDR2 SQIVND (reference sequence). The J segment lost 1 base and the V segment lost 9 bases, leaving 30 bases of the junction unmatched. The CDR3 consists of 22 residues. The CDR3 region is CARPTLIARRGPREGCTDTQYF. Here the CDR3 DNA reads TGTGCCAGACCGACCCTTATTGCTAGACGGGGACCTCGGGAGGGTTGCACAGATACGCAGTATTTT.

The chain combines TRBV6-5 with TRBJ2-2; tentative D call: TRBD2 (7 bases). The V gene's germline CDR1 is MNHEY and CDR2 SVGAGI. The CDR3 totals 16 residues. Trimming left V 1 base short and J 6 bases short, with 15 bases between. CDR3 in DNA: TGTGCCAGCAGTTACTTGGTGGGGGGGCATGCCGGGGAGCTGTTTTTT. Translation: CASSYLVGGHAGELFF.

This clone appeared a few times. This rearrangement joins TRBV27 to TRBJ2-7, with TRBD1 matching 10 bases. This CDR3 comprises 15 residues. With V trimmed by 3 bases and J by 2 bases, 4 bases remained unmatched. From germline, CDR1 is MNHEY and CDR2 SMNVEV (reference sequence). CDR3 amino acids: CASSLKGTGAYEQYF. The CDR3 nucleotides are TGTGCCAGCAGTTTGAAGGGGACAGGGGCCTACGAGCAGTACTTC.

The V call is TRBV7-2, the J call TRBJ1-4; 8 bases align to TRBD1. The ends lost 5 bases at V and 3 bases at J; junction bases unmatched: 8. Germline CDR1 and CDR2: SGHTA and FQGNSA. The CDR3 spans 16 residues. In nucleotides, the CDR3 is TGTGCCAGCAGCCCCTCCTCGACAGGGGCTAATGAAAAACTGTTTTTT. Protein sequence: CASSPSSTGANEKLFF.

This chain connects TRBV19 to TRBJ2-3, with 11 bases aligning to TRBD1. The CDR3 consists of 16 residues. The V gene's germline CDR1 is LNHDA and CDR2 SQIVND (reference sequence). V lost 4 bases, J lost 5 bases, and 8 bases stayed unmatched. The chain's CDR3 is CASSTKGQGGRDTQYF. The CDR3 DNA follows: TGTGCCAGTAGTACTAAGGGACAGGGGGGTCGAGATACGCAGTATTTT.

This clone was seen only once. The rearrangement joins TRBV3-1 (or the pseudogene TRBV3-2) to TRBJ1-1, with a weak D call TRBD1 (5 bases). This CDR3 has 14 amino acids. Trimming removed 1 base from V and 6 bases from J, with 12 bases in between. Germline CDR1 LGHDT, CDR2 YNNKEL (reference sequence). CDR3 bases: TGTGCCAGCAGCCAAGGAGCAGGGTTTTCTGAAGCTTTCTTT. The encoded protein is CASSQGAGFSEAFF.

The V and J genes are TRBV27 and TRBJ1-2; D is undetermined. The V end lost 10 bases, the J end lost 4 bases, and 16 bases lay between the germline ends. Germline V lookup: CDR1 MNHEY, CDR2 SMNVEV (reference sequence). The CDR3 consists of 13 residues. CDR3 protein: CATTDGIGYGYTF. The CDR3 nucleotides are TGTGCCACCACGGACGGGATTGGCTATGGCTACACCTTC.

This chain connects TRBV24-1 to TRBJ1-5, with D perhaps TRBD1 (5 bases). V lost 0 bases to trimming and J lost 5 bases, with 7 bases between them. This CDR3 spans 14 amino acids. CDR1 and CDR2 from the germline V gene are KGHDR and SFDVKD. CDR3 in amino acids: CATSDLGADQPQHF. The CDR3, as DNA: TGTGCCACCAGTGATTTGGGGGCGGATCAGCCCCAGCATTTT.

V gene TRBV20-1 combines with J gene TRBJ2-1; 9 bases match TRBD2. This CDR3 spans 14 amino acids. Germline V CDR1 and CDR2: DFQATT, SNEGSKA (reference sequence). The trim removed 3 bases at V and 4 bases at J, leaving 4 bases unmatched. The CDR3 sequence is CSASLSGGYNEQFF. The CDR3 nucleotides read TGCAGTGCTAGTCTCAGCGGGGGGTACAATGAGCAGTTCTTC.

The chain couples TRBV11-3 to TRBJ2-5, with D possibly TRBD2 on 5 matching bases. This CDR3 is built from 16 residues. Germline V gene data show CDR1 as SGHNT and CDR2 as YENEEA. The ends were cut back, 1 base at V and 0 bases at J, with 12 bases in the middle. The CDR3 spells CASSLGGPGHQETQYF. CDR3 nucleotide sequence: TGTGCCAGCAGCTTAGGAGGGCCGGGTCACCAAGAGACCCAGTACTTC.